This T cell receptor beta chain stems from a study of regulatory T cells in long-lasting Graves disease. TCR beta libraries were built with iRepertoire HTBI primers and Arm-PCR of CDR3 regions. One entry per CDR3 protein results from TCRdb running MiXCR on the multiplex PCR reads. The sample has approximately 540,000 distinct CDR3 sequences, more than 10% seen once; the top ten hold roughly 8.9%. As to time point: newly diagnosed GD, antithyroid drugs for less than 3 months. The TCR library was made from RNA extracted from PBMCs. CDR1 is SGHDN and CDR2 is FVKESK in the germline V gene. Trimming removed 3 bases from V and 8 bases from J, with 8 bases in between. The CDR3 sequence is 13 residues long. The table lists this clonotype with many counts. Another study also made use of these data, one on T cells in Graves' hyperthyroidism and ophthalmopathy.

Sequencing used peripheral blood mononuclear cells (PBMCs), obtained at new diagnosis, from a patient treated with antithyroid drugs. The chain couples TRBV14 to TRBJ1-6; D not certain. The receptor was isolated from a young woman with Graves disease. Here the CDR3 DNA reads TGTGCCAGCAGCCAGGTAGTGCATTCACCCCTCCACTTT. Protein sequence: CASSQVVHSPLHF.